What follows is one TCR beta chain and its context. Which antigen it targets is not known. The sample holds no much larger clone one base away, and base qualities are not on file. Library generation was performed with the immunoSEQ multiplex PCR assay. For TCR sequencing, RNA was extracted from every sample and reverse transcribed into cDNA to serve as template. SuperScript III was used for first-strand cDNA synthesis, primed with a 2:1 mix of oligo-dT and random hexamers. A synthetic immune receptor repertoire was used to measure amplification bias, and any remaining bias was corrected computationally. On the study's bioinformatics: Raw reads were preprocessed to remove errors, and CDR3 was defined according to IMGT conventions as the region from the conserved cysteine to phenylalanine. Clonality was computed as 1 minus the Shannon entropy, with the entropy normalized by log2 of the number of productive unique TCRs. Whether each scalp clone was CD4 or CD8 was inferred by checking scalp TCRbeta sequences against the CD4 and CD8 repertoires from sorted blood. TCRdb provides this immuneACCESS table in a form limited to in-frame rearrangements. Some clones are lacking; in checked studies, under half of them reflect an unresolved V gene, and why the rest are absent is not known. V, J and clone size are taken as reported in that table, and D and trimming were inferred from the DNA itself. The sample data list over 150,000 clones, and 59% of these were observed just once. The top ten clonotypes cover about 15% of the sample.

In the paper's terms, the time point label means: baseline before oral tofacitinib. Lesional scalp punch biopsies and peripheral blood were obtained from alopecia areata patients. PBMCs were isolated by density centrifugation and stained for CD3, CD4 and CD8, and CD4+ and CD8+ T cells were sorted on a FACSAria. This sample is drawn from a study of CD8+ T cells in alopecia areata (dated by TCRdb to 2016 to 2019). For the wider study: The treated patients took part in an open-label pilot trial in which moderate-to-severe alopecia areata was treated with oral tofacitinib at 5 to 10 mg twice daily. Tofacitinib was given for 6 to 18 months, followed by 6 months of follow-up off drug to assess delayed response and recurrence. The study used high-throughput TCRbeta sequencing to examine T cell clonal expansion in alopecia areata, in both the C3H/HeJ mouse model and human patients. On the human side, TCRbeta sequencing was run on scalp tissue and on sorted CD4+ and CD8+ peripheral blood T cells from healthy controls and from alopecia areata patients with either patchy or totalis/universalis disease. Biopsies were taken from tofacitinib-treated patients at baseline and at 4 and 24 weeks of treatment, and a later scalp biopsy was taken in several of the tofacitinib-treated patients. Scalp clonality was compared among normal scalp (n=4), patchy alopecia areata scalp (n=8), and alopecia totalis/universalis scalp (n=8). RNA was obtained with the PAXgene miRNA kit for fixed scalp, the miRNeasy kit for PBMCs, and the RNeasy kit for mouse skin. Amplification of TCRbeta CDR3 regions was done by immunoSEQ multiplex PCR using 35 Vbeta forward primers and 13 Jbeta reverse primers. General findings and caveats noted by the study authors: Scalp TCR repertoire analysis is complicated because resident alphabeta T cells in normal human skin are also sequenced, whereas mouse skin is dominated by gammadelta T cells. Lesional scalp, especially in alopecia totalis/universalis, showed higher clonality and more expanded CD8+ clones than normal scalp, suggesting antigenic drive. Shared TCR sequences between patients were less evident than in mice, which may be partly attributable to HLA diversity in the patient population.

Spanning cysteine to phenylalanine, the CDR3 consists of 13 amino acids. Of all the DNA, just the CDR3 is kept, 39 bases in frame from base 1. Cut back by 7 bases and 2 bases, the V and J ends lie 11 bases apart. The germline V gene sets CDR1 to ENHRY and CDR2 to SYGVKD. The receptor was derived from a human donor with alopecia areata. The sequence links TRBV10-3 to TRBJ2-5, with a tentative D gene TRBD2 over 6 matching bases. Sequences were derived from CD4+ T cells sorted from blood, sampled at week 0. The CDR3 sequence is CAINSGDQETQYF. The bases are TGTGCCATCAACTCGGGGGATCAAGAGACCCAGTACTTC.